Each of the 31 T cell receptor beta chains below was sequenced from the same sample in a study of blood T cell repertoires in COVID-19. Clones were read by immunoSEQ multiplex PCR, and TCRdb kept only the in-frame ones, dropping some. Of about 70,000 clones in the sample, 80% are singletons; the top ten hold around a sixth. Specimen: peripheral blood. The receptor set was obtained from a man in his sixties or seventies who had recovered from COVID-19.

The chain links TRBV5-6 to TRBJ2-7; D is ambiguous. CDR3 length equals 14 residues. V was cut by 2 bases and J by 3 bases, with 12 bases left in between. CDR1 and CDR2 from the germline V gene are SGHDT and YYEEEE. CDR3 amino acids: CASSLSQVFYEQYF. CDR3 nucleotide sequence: TGTGCCAGCAGCTTATCACAAGTATTCTACGAGCAGTACTTC.

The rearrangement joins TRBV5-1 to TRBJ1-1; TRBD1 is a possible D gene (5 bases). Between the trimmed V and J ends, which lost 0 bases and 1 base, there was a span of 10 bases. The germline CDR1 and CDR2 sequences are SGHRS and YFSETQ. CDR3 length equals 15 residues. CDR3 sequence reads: CASSLAPGSNTEAFF. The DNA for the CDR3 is TGCGCCAGCAGCTTGGCTCCAGGGTCGAACACTGAAGCTTTCTTT.

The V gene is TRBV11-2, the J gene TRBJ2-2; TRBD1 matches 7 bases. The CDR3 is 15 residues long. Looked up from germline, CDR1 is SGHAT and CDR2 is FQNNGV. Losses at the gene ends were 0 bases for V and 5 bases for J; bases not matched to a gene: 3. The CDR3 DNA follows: TGTGCCAGCAGCTTAGAGGGGACAGATACCGGGGAGCTGTTTTTT. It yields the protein CASSLEGTDTGELFF.

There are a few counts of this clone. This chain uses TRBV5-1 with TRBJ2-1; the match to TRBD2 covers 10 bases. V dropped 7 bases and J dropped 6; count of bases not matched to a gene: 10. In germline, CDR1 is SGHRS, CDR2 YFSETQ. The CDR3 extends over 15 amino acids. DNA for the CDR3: TGCGCCAGCGGCTGGAGCGGGGGGGCCCTCAATGAGCAGTTCTTC. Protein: CASGWSGGALNEQFF. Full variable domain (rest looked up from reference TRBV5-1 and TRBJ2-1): KAGVTQTPRYLIKTRGQQVTLSCSPISGHRSVSWYQQTPGQGLQFLFEYFSETQRNKGNFPGRFSGRQFSNSRSEMNVSTLELGDSALYLCASGWSGGALNEQFFGPGTRLTVL.

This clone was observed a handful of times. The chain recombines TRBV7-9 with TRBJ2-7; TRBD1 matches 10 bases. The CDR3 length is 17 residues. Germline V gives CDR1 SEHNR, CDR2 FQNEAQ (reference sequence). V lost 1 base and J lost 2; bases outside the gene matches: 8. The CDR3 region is CASSLGTGGYYPYEQYF. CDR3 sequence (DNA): TGTGCCAGCAGCTTAGGGACAGGGGGATACTATCCCTACGAGCAGTACTTC.

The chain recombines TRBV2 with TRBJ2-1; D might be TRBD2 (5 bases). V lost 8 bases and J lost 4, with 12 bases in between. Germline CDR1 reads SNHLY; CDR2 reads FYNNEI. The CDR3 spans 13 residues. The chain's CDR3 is CASGGLGYNEQFF. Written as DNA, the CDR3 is TGTGCCAGCGGAGGCTTAGGGTACAATGAGCAGTTCTTC.

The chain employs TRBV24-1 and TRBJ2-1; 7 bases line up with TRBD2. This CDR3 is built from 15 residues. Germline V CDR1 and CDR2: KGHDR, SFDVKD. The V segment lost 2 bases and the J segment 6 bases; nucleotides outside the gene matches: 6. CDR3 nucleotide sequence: TGTGCCACCAGTGATTCCCGACTAGCTGGCAATGAGCAGTTCTTC. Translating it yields CATSDSRLAGNEQFF.

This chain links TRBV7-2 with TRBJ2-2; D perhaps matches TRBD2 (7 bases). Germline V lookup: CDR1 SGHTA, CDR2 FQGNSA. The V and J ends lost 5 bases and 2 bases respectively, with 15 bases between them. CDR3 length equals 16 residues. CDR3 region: CASSPRGARNTGELFF. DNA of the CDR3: TGTGCCAGCAGCCCTCGGGGGGCCCGAAACACCGGGGAGCTGTTTTTT.

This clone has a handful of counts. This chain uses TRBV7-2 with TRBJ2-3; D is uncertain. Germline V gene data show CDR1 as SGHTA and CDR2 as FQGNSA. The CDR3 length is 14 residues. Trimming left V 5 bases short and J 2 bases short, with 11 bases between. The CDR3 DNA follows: TGTGCCAGCAGCGCTCAAGCTCTCACAGATACGCAGTATTTT. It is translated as CASSAQALTDTQYF. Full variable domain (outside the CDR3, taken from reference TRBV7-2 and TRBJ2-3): GAGVSQSPSNKVTEKGKDVELRCDPISGHTALYWYRQSLGQGLEFLIYFQGNSAPDKSGLPSDRFSAERTGGSVSTLTIQRTQQEDSAVYLCASSAQALTDTQYFGPGTRLTVL.

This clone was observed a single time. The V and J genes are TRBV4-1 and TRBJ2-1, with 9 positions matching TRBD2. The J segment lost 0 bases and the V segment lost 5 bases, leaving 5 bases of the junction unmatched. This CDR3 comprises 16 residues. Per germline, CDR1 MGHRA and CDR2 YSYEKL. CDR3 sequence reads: CASSYLGLASYNEQFF. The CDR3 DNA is TGCGCCAGCAGCTACCTGGGACTAGCCTCCTACAATGAGCAGTTCTTC.

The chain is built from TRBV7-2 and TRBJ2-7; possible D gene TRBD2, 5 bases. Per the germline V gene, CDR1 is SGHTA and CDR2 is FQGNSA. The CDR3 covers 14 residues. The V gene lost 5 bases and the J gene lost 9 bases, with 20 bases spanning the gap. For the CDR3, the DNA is TGTGCCAGCAGCACCCGCGGGCTTAACTCCCGGCAGTACTTC. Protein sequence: CASSTRGLNSRQYF.

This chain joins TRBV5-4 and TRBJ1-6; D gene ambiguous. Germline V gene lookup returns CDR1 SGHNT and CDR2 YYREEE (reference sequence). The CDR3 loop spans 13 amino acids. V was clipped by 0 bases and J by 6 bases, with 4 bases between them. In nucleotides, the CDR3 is TGTGCCAGCAGCTTGGGGGCTAATTCACCCCTCCACTTT. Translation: CASSLGANSPLHF. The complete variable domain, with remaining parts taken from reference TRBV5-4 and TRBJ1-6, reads ETGVTQSPTHLIKTRGQQVTLRCSSQSGHNTVSWYQQALGQGPQFIFQYYREEENGRGNFPPRFSGLQFPNYSSELNVNALELDDSALYLCASSLGANSPLHFGNGTRLTVT.

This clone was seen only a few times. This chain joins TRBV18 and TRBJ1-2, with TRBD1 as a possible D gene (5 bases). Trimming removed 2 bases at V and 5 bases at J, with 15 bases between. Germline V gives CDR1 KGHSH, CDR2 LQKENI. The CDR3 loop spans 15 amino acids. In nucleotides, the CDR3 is TGTGCCAGCTCACCATATGTCCAGGGAAAATATGGCTACACCTTC. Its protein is CASSPYVQGKYGYTF.

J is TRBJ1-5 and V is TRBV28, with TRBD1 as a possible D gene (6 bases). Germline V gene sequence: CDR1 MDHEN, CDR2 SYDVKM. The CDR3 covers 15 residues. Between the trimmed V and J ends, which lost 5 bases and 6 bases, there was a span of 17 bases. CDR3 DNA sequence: TGTGCCAGCAGTCCGAGTCGCAGGGGAGCTCAGCCCCAGCATTTT. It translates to CASSPSRRGAQPQHF.

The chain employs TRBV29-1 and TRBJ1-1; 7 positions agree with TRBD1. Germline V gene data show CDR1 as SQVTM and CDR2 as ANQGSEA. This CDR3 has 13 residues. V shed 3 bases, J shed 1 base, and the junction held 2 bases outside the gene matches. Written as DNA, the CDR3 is TGCAGCGTTGATAGGGGGCGGAACACTGAAGCTTTCTTT. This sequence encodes CSVDRGRNTEAFF. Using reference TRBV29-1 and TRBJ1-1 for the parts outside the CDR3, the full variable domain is SAVISQKPSRDICQRGTSLTIQCQVDSQVTMMFWYRQQPGQSLTLIATANQGSEATYESGFVIDKFPISRPNLTFSTLTVSNMSPEDSSIYLCSVDRGRNTEAFFGQGTRLTVV.

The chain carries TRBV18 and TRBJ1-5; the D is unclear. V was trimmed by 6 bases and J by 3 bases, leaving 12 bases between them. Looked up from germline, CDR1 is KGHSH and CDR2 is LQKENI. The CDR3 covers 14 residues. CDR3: CASSEGISNQPQHF. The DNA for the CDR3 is TGTGCCAGCTCGGAGGGAATCTCCAATCAGCCCCAGCATTTT.

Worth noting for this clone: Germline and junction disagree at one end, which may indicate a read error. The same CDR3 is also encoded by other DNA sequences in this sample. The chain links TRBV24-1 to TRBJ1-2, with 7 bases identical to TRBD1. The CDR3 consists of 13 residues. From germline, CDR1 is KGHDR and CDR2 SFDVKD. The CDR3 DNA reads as TGTGCCACCAGTGAGACCTGGGACAGCGGCTACACTTTC. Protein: CATSETWDSGYTF.

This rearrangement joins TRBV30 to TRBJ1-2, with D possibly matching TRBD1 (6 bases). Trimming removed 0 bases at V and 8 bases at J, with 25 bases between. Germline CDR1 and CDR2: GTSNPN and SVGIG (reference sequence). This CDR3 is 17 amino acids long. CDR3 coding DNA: TGTGCCTGGAGTGTATTAGGGGACCCGCGGGGGCTGGGCGGCTACACCTTC. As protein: CAWSVLGDPRGLGGYTF.

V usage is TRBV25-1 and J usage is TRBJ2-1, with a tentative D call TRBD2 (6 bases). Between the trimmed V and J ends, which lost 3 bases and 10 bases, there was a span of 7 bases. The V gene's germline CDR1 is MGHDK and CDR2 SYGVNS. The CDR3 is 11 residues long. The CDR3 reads CASSDREEQFF. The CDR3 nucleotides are TGTGCCAGCAGTGACCGGGAGGAGCAGTTCTTC.

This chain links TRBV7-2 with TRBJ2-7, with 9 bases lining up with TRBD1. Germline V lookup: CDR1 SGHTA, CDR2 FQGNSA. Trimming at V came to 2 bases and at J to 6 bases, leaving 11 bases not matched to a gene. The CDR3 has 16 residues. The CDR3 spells CASSLMRGQGRGEQYF. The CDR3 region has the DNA TGTGCCAGCAGCTTAATGCGCGGACAGGGGAGGGGCGAGCAGTACTTC.

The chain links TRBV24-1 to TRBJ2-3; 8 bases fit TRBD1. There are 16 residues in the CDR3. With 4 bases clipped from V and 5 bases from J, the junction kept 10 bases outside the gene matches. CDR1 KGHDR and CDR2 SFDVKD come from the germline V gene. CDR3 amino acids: CATSDPGQGVGDTQYF. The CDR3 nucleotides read TGTGCCACCAGTGACCCAGGACAGGGCGTGGGAGATACGCAGTATTTT.

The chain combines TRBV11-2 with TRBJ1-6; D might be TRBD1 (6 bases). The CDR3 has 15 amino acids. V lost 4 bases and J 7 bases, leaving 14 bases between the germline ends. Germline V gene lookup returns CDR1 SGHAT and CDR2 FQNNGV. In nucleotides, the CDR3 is TGTGCCAGCAGCTCACAGGGAGCCCAAAATTCACCCCTCCACTTT. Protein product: CASSSQGAQNSPLHF.

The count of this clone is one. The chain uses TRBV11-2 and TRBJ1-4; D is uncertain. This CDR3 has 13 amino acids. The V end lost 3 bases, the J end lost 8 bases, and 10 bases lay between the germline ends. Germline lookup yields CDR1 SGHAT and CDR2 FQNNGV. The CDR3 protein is CASSFQEREKLFF. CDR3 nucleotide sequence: TGTGCCAGCAGCTTTCAGGAACGCGAAAAACTGTTTTTT.

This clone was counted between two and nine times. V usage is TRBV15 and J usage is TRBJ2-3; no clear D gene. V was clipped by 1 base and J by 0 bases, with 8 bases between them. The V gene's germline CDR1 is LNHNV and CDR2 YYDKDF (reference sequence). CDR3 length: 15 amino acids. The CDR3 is CATSRGQTSTDTQYF. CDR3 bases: TGTGCCACCAGCAGAGGACAAACTAGCACAGATACGCAGTATTTT. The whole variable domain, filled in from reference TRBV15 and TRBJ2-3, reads DAMVIQNPRYQVTQFGKPVTLSCSQTLNHNVMYWYQQKSSQAPKLLFHYYDKDFNNEADTPDNFQSRRPNTSFCFLDIRSPGLGDTAMYLCATSRGQTSTDTQYFGPGTRLTVL.

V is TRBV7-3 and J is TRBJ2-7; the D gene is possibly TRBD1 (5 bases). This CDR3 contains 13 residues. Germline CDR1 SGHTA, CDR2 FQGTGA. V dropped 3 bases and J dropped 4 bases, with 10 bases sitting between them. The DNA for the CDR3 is TGTGCCAGCAGCTTGTCGCAGGGTTACGAGCAGTACTTC. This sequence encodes CASSLSQGYEQYF.

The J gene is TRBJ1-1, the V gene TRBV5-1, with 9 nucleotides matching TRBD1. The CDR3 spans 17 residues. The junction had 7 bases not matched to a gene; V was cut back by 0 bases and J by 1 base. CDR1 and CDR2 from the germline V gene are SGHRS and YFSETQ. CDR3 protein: CASSLALTGGGNTEAFF. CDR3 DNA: TGCGCCAGCAGCTTGGCCCTGACAGGGGGAGGGAACACTGAAGCTTTCTTT.

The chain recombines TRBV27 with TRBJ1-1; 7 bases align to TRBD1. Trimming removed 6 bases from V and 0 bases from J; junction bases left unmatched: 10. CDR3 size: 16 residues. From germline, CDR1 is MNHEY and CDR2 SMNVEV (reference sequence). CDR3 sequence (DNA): TGTGCCAGCAGACCCCGTAACAGGGGACTGAACACTGAAGCTTTCTTT. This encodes CASRPRNRGLNTEAFF.

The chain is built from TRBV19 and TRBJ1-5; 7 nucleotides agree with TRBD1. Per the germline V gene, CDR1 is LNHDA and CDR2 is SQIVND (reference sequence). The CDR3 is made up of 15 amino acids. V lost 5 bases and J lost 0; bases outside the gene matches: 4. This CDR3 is CASSGRQGSNQPQHF. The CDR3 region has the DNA TGTGCCAGTAGTGGTAGACAGGGTAGCAATCAGCCCCAGCATTTT.

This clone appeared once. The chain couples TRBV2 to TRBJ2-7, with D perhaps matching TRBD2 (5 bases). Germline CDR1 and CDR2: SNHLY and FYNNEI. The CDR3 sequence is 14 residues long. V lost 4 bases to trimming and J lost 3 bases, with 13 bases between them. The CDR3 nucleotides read TGTGCCAGCAGTGTAGGACCCCGGGGCTACGAGCAGTACTTC. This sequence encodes CASSVGPRGYEQYF. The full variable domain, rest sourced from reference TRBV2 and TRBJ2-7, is EPEVTQTPSHQVTQMGQEVILRCVPISNHLYFYWYRQILGQKVEFLVSFYNNEISEKSEIFDDQFSVERPDGSNFTLKIRSTKLEDSAMYFCASSVGPRGYEQYFGPGTRLTVT.

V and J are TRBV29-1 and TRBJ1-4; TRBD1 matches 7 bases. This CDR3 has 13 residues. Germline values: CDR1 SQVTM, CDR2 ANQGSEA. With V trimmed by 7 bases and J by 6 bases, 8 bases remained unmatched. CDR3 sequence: CSAMTGWDEKLFF. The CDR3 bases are TGCAGCGCCATGACAGGGTGGGATGAAAAACTGTTTTTT.

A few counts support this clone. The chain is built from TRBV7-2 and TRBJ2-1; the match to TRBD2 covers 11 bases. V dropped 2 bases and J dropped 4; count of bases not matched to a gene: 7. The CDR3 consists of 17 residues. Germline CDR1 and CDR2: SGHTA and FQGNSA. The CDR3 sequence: CASSLPTSGENYNEQFF. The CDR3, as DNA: TGTGCCAGCAGCTTACCGACTAGCGGGGAAAATTACAATGAGCAGTTCTTC.